This TCR beta chain appears in the sequencing data of a study of CD8+ T cells in alopecia areata. Study details: Tofacitinib ran 6 to 18 months, followed by 6 months off drug. Findings and limits, study-wide: Many expanded lesional clones stayed in scalp and blood while on tofacitinib.

About this clone: Its antigen is undetermined.

Treatment here: oral pan-JAK inhibitor, 5-10 mg twice daily. PBMCs served as the source from which CD4+ and CD8+ T cells were sorted. Following RNA extraction, reverse transcription yielded cDNA that acted as the sequencing template. Method: immunoSEQ multiplex PCR; TCRdb's copy keeps in-frame clones and lacks some. The sample carries 150,000 to 200,000 clones, 58% recorded once. The clonotype comes from a human donor with alopecia areata. Specimen: CD4+ T cells sorted from blood, collected at roughly week 58, from a patient treated with tofacitinib.

The CDR3 loop is CASSPRASGGVRGTDTQYF. CDR3 DNA: TGTGCCAGCAGCCCCAGAGCTAGCGGGGGGGTGCGCGGAACAGATACGCAGTATTTT. The chain couples TRBV2 to TRBJ2-3; TRBD2 matches at 12 bases. In germline, CDR1 is SNHLY, CDR2 FYNNEI. V shed 6 bases, J shed 3 bases, and the junction held 16 bases outside the gene matches. The CDR3 sequence is 19 residues long.